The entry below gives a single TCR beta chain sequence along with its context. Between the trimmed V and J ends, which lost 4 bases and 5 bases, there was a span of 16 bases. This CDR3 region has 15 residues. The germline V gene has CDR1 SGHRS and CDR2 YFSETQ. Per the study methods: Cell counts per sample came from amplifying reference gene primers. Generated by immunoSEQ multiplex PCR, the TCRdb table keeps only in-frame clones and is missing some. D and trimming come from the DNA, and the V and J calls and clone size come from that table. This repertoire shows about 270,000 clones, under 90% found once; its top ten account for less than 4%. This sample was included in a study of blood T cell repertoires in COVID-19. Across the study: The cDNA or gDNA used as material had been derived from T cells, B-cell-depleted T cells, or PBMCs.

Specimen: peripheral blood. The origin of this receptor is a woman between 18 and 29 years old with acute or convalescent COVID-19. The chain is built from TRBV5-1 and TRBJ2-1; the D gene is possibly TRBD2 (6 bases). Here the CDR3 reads CASSKIPGVDNEQFF. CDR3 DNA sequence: TGCGCCAGCAGCAAAATTCCGGGAGTGGACAATGAGCAGTTCTTC.